This TCR beta chain was found in a study of T cell repertoires and HLA-DP antigens. For the study at large: In vitro CD4+ alloreactivity was against HeLa-presented HLA-DP. Findings and caveats of the study: A non-physiological HeLa system presented antigen to total CD4+ responders.

The PCR primers covered 54 TRBV and 13 TRBJ segments. Sequencing used immunoSEQ multiplex PCR; TCRdb keeps in-frame clones, though not all of them. The table lists around 110,000 clones, about 91% of them singletons, with over 0.25% in the top ten. Per germline, CDR1 SGHTS and CDR2 YDEGEE. This CDR3 has 15 amino acids. The V gene lost 1 base and the J gene lost 0 bases, with 8 bases spanning the gap. This clone was observed a few times. Its antigen is as yet unknown. Sequenced sample: CD4+ T cells from PBMCs. This sequence originates from a woman aged 18-29 years in good health and CMV-seronegative. The chain has TRBV5-8 and TRBJ1-3; D possibly corresponds to TRBD1 (5 bases). CDR3 sequence reads: CASSLWGYSGNTIYF. CDR3 sequence (DNA): TGTGCCAGCAGCTTGTGGGGGTACTCTGGAAACACCATATATTTT. Complete variable domain (other parts from reference TRBV5-8 and TRBJ1-3): EAGVTQSPTHLIKTRGQQATLRCSPISGHTSVYWYQQALGLGLQFLLWYDEGEERNRGNFPPRFSGRQFPNYSSELNVNALELEDSALYLCASSLWGYSGNTIYFGEGSWLTVV.